The next 26 T cell receptor beta chains were all read from a single sample in a study of cytomegalovirus exposure and HLA in healthy donors. A multiplex PCR was run with 60 Vbeta primers and 13 Jbeta primers. Repertoires were generated with immunoSEQ multiplex PCR, while TCRdb's copy carries only in-frame clones and drops some. Found here are some 110,000 clones, about 70% of them singletons; the top ten hold approximately 9%. Sequenced material: PBMCs. The source of these receptors is a man aged 25 to 45 in good health and CMV-seropositive.

This clone was recorded a few times. The gene calls are TRBV30 and TRBJ1-1; possible D gene TRBD1, 6 bases. Per germline, CDR1 GTSNPN and CDR2 SVGIG (reference sequence). Deletions cut 6 bases from V and 3 bases from J, with 14 bases between. The CDR3 is 13 residues long. CDR3: CACTQGFYTEAFF. CDR3 sequence (DNA): TGTGCCTGCACTCAGGGGTTCTACACTGAAGCTTTCTTT.

This rearrangement joins TRBV29-1 to TRBJ1-2; 9 bases align to TRBD1. The V gene end was trimmed by 3 bases and the J gene end by 7 bases; junction bases not matched to a gene: 6. Germline V CDR1 and CDR2: SQVTM, ANQGSEA. CDR3 length: 13 residues. CDR3 sequence: CSVDRTGVGGYTF. The CDR3 DNA follows: TGCAGCGTTGATCGGACAGGGGTGGGTGGCTACACCTTC. Complete variable domain (other parts from reference TRBV29-1 and TRBJ1-2): SAVISQKPSRDICQRGTSLTIQCQVDSQVTMMFWYRQQPGQSLTLIATANQGSEATYESGFVIDKFPISRPNLTFSTLTVSNMSPEDSSIYLCSVDRTGVGGYTFGSGTRLTVV.

The V and J genes are TRBV4-1 and TRBJ1-2; TRBD1 aligns across 8 bases. CDR3 length equals 15 residues. Germline trimming cut 1 base from V and 9 bases from J; bases unmatched to any gene: 10. The germline V gene encodes CDR1 MGHRA and CDR2 YSYEKL. For the CDR3, the DNA is TGCGCCAGCAGCCAAGCTGTCGGACAGGGTGGTAGCTACACCTTC. Protein sequence: CASSQAVGQGGSYTF.

The chain employs TRBV5-1 and TRBJ2-1, with TRBD1 identical over 9 bases. The length of the CDR3 is 15 residues. Germline-derived CDR1 and CDR2 are SGHRS and YFSETQ. The V segment lost 4 bases and the J segment 2 bases; nucleotides outside the gene matches: 4. The CDR3 spells CASSTGQGPYNEQFF. The DNA of the CDR3 is TGCGCCAGCAGCACGGGACAGGGTCCCTACAATGAGCAGTTCTTC.

The J gene is TRBJ2-2, the V gene TRBV19; a possible D gene is TRBD1 (5 bases). The CDR3 consists of 15 residues. The V gene lost 5 bases and the J gene lost 3 bases, with 13 bases spanning the gap. CDR1 LNHDA and CDR2 SQIVND come from the germline V gene (reference sequence). CDR3 sequence: CASSSLGQHTGELFF. As DNA, the CDR3 is TGTGCCAGTAGTTCTTTAGGACAACACACCGGGGAGCTGTTTTTT.

The chain uses TRBV5-1 and TRBJ2-3; D is unclear. The CDR3 covers 18 residues. Germline lookup yields CDR1 SGHRS and CDR2 YFSETQ. Trimming removed 2 bases at V and 0 bases at J, with 19 bases between. CDR3 amino acids: CASSLPHDSSLSTDTQYF. The CDR3, as DNA: TGCGCCAGCAGCTTACCCCACGACTCTTCTCTAAGCACAGATACGCAGTATTTT. Full variable domain (outside the CDR3, taken from reference TRBV5-1 and TRBJ2-3): KAGVTQTPRYLIKTRGQQVTLSCSPISGHRSVSWYQQTPGQGLQFLFEYFSETQRNKGNFPGRFSGRQFSNSRSEMNVSTLELGDSALYLCASSLPHDSSLSTDTQYFGPGTRLTVL.

This chain connects TRBV19 to TRBJ1-6; D uncertain. The CDR3 length is 14 residues. The V gene's germline CDR1 is LNHDA and CDR2 SQIVND (reference sequence). V shed 6 bases and J shed 11 bases, with 17 bases lying between them. CDR3 nucleotide sequence: TGTGCCAGTAGCTTGAGAGGGTTTGACCCACCCCTCCACTTT. Its protein product is CASSLRGFDPPLHF.

The chain joins TRBV28 to TRBJ1-5; D might be TRBD1 (5 bases). Trimming stripped 2 bases from V and 1 base from J, with 12 bases between. Germline CDR1 and CDR2: MDHEN and SYDVKM. The CDR3 consists of 16 residues. The CDR3 coding sequence is TGTGCCAGCAGTTTAGTTGGAGGGGCCAGCAATCAGCCCCAGCATTTT. It yields the protein CASSLVGGASNQPQHF.

CDR3 residues: CASSELDRGFENIQYF. CDR3 in DNA: TGTGCCAGCAGTGAACTGGACAGGGGCTTCGAAAACATTCAGTACTTC. The chain recombines TRBV6-1 with TRBJ2-4; 9 positions match TRBD1. There are 16 residues in the CDR3. With V trimmed by 2 bases and J by 5 bases, 7 bases remained unmatched. CDR1 and CDR2 from the germline V gene are MNHNS and SASEGT.

This CDR3 is CASRGGRGPSGANVLTF. CDR3 coding DNA: TGTGCCAGCAGGGGCGGACGAGGGCCCTCTGGGGCCAACGTCCTGACTTTC. This chain links TRBV28 with TRBJ2-6; D is perhaps TRBD2 (5 bases). The CDR3 is made up of 17 amino acids. Germline V gene data show CDR1 as MDHEN and CDR2 as SYDVKM. Between the trimmed V and J ends, which lost 6 bases and 0 bases, there was a span of 15 bases.

The CDR3 region has the DNA TGCAGCGTTGAAGATGTAGGGACAGGGTTCAACTATGGCTACACCTTC. Its protein product is CSVEDVGTGFNYGYTF. This sequence joins TRBV29-1 and TRBJ1-2, with 9 bases that match TRBD1. Looked up from germline, CDR1 is SQVTM and CDR2 is ANQGSEA. This CDR3 comprises 16 residues. Unmatched junction bases numbered 7, after V lost 0 bases and J lost 2 bases.

The rearrangement joins TRBV4-1 to TRBJ2-1; TRBD2 matches 11 bases. This CDR3 has 15 amino acids. V lost 1 base and J lost 9; bases outside the gene matches: 5. CDR1 is MGHRA and CDR2 is YSYEKL in the germline V gene. The CDR3: CASSQGALAGGEQFF. CDR3 DNA sequence: TGCGCCAGCAGCCAAGGTGCCCTAGCGGGAGGTGAGCAGTTCTTC.

As to this clone: Relative to the germline gene, one junction end is altered; a read error may explain this. The chain combines TRBV11-3 with TRBJ2-2; weak D call: TRBD2 (6 bases). Germline V gene sequence: CDR1 SGHNT, CDR2 YENEEA. The CDR3 has 14 amino acids. CDR3 sequence reads: CASSLVTPTGGLFF. CDR3 bases: TGTGCCAGCAGCTTAGTGACACCCACCGGGGGGCTGTTTTTT.

The rearrangement uses TRBV30 and TRBJ1-1; the D is unclear. In germline, CDR1 is GTSNPN, CDR2 SVGIG (reference sequence). The V end was cut by 4 bases, the J end by 3 bases, with 15 bases between. The length of the CDR3 is 14 residues. The DNA of the CDR3 is TGTGCCTGGATCGTCCGAGGAGATTACACTGAAGCTTTCTTT. This translates into CAWIVRGDYTEAFF.

This clone was detected a few times. V and J are TRBV19 and TRBJ1-1; 9 positions agree with TRBD1. Per the germline V gene, CDR1 is LNHDA and CDR2 is SQIVND (reference sequence). V lost 6 bases, J lost 6 bases, and 14 bases stayed unmatched. The CDR3 loop spans 16 amino acids. As DNA, the CDR3 is TGTGCCAGTAGACTCTTACCGGGACAGGGTTTAGCTGAAGCTTTCTTT. Amino acids: CASRLLPGQGLAEAFF.

This chain uses TRBV7-3 with TRBJ2-7; D is possibly TRBD2 (7 bases). With 4 bases removed from V and 2 bases from J, the gap between germline ends came to 15 bases. The CDR3 runs 15 residues. Germline V gene sequence: CDR1 SGHTA, CDR2 FQGTGA. The CDR3 region has the DNA TGTGCCAGCAGCTGGGGGCGGGAGTTCACCTACGAGCAGTACGTC. This codes for CASSWGREFTYEQYV.

The CDR3 nucleotides read TGTGCCAGCAGTTCTGGGCGGGGTACGCAGTATTTT. Its translation is CASSSGRGTQYF. The chain couples TRBV7-8 to TRBJ2-3, with D possibly TRBD2 on 6 matching bases. Trimming took off 6 bases at V and 8 bases at J, with 12 bases between the two ends. Germline values: CDR1 SGHVS, CDR2 FQNEAQ. The CDR3 is made up of 12 amino acids.

This chain uses TRBV19 with TRBJ1-3; TRBD1 might be the D (5 bases). V was clipped by 3 bases and J by 1 base, with 7 bases between them. The V gene's germline CDR1 is LNHDA and CDR2 SQIVND (reference sequence). The CDR3 consists of 14 residues. The CDR3 DNA is TGTGCCAGTAGTATCAAGGGGTCTGGAAACACCATATATTTT. It translates to CASSIKGSGNTIYF.

The V call is TRBV7-9, the J call TRBJ2-5; D is uncertain. CDR1 and CDR2 (germline): SEHNR, FQNEAQ (reference sequence). V shed 1 base and J shed 1 base, with 13 bases lying between them. This CDR3 is built from 16 residues. The CDR3 DNA sequence: TGTGCCAGCAGCTTAGAAAACCCCGGGTCCCAAGAGACCCAGTACTTC. As protein: CASSLENPGSQETQYF.

The rearrangement uses TRBV15 and TRBJ2-5; 9 nucleotides match TRBD1. V shed 0 bases and J 2 bases; nucleotides not matched to a gene: 10. This CDR3 has 18 residues. CDR1 is LNHNV, CDR2 YYDKDF, per germline (reference sequence). The CDR3 sequence: CATSREEKTGGFQETQYF. CDR3 nucleotide sequence: TGTGCCACCAGCAGAGAGGAGAAGACAGGGGGATTTCAAGAGACCCAGTACTTC.

This clone was recorded a few times. The rearrangement uses TRBV27 and TRBJ1-2; the D is unclear. This CDR3 is built from 15 residues. The germline CDR1 and CDR2 sequences are MNHEY and SMNVEV (reference sequence). Trimming removed 3 bases from V and 4 bases from J, with 15 bases in between. The DNA of the CDR3 is TGTGCCAGCAGTTTGTCCGCCGGCAGGATCTATGGCTACACCTTC. It encodes CASSLSAGRIYGYTF.

There are a few counts of this clone. The V call is TRBV19, the J call TRBJ2-3; D perhaps matches TRBD2 (6 bases). V was cut by 5 bases and J by 0 bases, with 18 bases left in between. Germline V gene lookup returns CDR1 LNHDA and CDR2 SQIVND (reference sequence). The CDR3 sequence is 17 residues long. The CDR3 sequence: CASSPRFARGSTDTQYF. The CDR3 coding sequence is TGTGCCAGTAGTCCCCGGTTTGCGCGGGGTAGCACAGATACGCAGTATTTT.

This chain links TRBV29-1 with TRBJ1-1; 8 bases match TRBD1. CDR3 length equals 12 residues. The V gene end was trimmed by 8 bases and the J gene end by 6 bases; junction bases not matched to a gene: 8. The V gene's germline CDR1 is SQVTM and CDR2 ANQGSEA. The CDR3 region is CSTSGGRAEAFF. CDR3 coding DNA: TGCAGCACCTCAGGGGGCAGGGCTGAAGCTTTCTTT. Combining the CDR3 with reference TRBV29-1 and TRBJ1-1 gives the whole variable domain SAVISQKPSRDICQRGTSLTIQCQVDSQVTMMFWYRQQPGQSLTLIATANQGSEATYESGFVIDKFPISRPNLTFSTLTVSNMSPEDSSIYLCSTSGGRAEAFFGQGTRLTVV.

The chain employs TRBV6-5 and TRBJ2-2; 7 nucleotides agree with TRBD1. The CDR3 is made up of 14 amino acids. Trimming took 5 bases from V and 6 from J; bases not matched to a gene: 6. Per the germline V gene, CDR1 is MNHEY and CDR2 is SVGAGI. The CDR3 protein is CASSPTTGPGELFF. CDR3 bases: TGTGCCAGCAGTCCAACGACAGGGCCCGGGGAGCTGTTTTTT.

This clone was observed a handful of times. The chain combines TRBV2 with TRBJ1-5, with D perhaps TRBD1 (6 bases). CDR3 length: 14 amino acids. The V gene's germline CDR1 is SNHLY and CDR2 FYNNEI. V was trimmed by 3 bases and J by 6 bases, leaving 12 bases between them. The CDR3 nucleotides read TGTGCCAGCAGTGACAGGGGCACGACTCAGCCCCAGCATTTT. Amino acid sequence: CASSDRGTTQPQHF.

This chain links TRBV12-5 with TRBJ2-1, with 9 bases matching TRBD2. The CDR3 has 18 residues. V was pared by 1 base and J by 0 bases, with 7 bases of the junction left unmatched. The germline V gene encodes CDR1 LGHNT and CDR2 FRNRAP. The CDR3: CASGLGGWTSASYNEQFF. The CDR3 DNA is TGTGCTAGTGGTTTGGGAGGGTGGACTAGCGCCTCCTACAATGAGCAGTTCTTC. Complete variable domain (other parts from reference TRBV12-5 and TRBJ2-1): DARVTQTPRHKVTEMGQEVTMRCQPILGHNTVFWYRQTMMQGLELLAYFRNRAPLDDSGMPKDRFSAEMPDATLATLKIQPSEPRDSAVYFCASGLGGWTSASYNEQFFGPGTRLTVL.